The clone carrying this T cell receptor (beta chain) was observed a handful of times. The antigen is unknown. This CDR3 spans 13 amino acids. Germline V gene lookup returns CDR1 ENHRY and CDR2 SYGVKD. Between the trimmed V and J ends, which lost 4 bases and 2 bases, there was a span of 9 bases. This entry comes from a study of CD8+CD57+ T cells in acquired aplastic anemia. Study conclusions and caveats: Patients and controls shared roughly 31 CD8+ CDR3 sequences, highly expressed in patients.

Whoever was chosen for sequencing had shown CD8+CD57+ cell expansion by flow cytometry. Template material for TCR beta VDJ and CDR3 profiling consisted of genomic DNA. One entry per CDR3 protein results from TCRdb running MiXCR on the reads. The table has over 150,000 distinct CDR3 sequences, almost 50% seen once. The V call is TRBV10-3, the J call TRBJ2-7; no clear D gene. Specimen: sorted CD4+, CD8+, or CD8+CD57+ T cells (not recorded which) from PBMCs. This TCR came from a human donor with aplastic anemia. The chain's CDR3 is CAISGPETYEQYF. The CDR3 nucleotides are TGTGCCATCAGTGGCCCAGAAACCTACGAGCAGTACTTC.